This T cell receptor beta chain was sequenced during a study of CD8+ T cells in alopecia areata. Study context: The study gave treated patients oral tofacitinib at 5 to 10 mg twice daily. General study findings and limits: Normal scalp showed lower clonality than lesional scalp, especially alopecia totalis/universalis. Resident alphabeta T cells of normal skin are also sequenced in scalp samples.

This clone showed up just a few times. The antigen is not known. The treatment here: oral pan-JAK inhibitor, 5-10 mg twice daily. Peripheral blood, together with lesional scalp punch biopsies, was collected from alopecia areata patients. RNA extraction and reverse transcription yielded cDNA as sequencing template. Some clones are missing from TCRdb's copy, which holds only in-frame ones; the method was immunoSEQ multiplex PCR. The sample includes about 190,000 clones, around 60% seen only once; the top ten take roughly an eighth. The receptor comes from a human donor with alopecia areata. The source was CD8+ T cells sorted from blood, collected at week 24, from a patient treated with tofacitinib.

The CDR3 nucleotides are TGTGCCAGCAGGGTACTGCCCGACAGAGAAGCTTTCTTT. Protein product: CASRVLPDREAFF. V gene TRBV6-5 combines with J gene TRBJ1-1, with D possibly being TRBD1 (5 bases). There are 13 residues in the CDR3. Looked up from germline, CDR1 is MNHEY and CDR2 is SVGAGI. V was pared by 6 bases and J by 8 bases, with 16 bases between.